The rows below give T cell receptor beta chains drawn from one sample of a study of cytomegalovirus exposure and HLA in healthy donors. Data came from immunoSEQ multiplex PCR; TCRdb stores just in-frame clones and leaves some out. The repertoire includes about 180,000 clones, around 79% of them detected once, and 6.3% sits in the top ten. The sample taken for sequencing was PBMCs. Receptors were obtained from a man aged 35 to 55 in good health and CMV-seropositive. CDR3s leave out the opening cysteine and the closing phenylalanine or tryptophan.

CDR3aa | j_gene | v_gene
ASRTRYYTEAF | TRBJ1-1 | TRBV19
ASGLGQGNEQY | TRBJ2-7 | TRBV12-5
ASGNLAGGPDTQY | TRBJ2-3 | TRBV5-1
AWSGTSGGAYNEQF | TRBJ2-1 | TRBV30
AWSVDRGQETQY | TRBJ2-5 | TRBV30
ASSPGYEQY | TRBJ2-7 | TRBV18
ASSLWGQINEKLF | TRBJ1-4 | TRBV28
ASSEARVGWRVGGETQY | TRBJ2-5 | TRBV2
SVEVLAGGPPGETQY | TRBJ2-5 | TRBV29-1
ASSLGLAVKLNTGELF | TRBJ2-2 | TRBV11-3
ASSLATGLAGYEQY | . | TRBV7-9
SVEDPDRGDEQY | TRBJ2-7 | TRBV29-1
ASSVVGAGETQY | TRBJ2-5 | TRBV9
ASSLAARTGGGLAF | TRBJ1-1 | TRBV11-2
ASSPSHRVPYEQY | TRBJ2-7 | TRBV27
ASSLVQSQEDGYT | TRBJ1-2 | TRBV7-8
ASSTPQGETQY | TRBJ2-5 | TRBV28
ASSTGRVRETQY | TRBJ2-5 | TRBV18
SVGTVNYEQY | TRBJ2-7 | TRBV29-1
ASSLDLAEETQY | TRBJ2-5 | TRBV11-3
ASTGQGVRGYT | TRBJ1-2 | TRBV19
ASSGALAGRTDTQY | TRBJ2-3 | TRBV5-1
ASSMEGAGTGELF | TRBJ2-2 | TRBV27
ASSPEGENLREQY | TRBJ2-7 | TRBV5-1
ASSDYQASTDTQY | TRBJ2-3 | TRBV6-1
ASSMGGVAETQY | TRBJ2-5 | TRBV19
ASSFHQGADGNQPQH | TRBJ1-5 | TRBV28
ASSDGTGGHTEAF | TRBJ1-1 | TRBV10-2
ASSPPPGTGIPLEQY | TRBJ2-7 | TRBV28
ASSWGENIQY | TRBJ2-4 | TRBV5-4
ASSLGQSGHEQY | TRBJ2-7 | TRBV5-1
ASSLGSMQAYQETQY | TRBJ2-5 | TRBV11-3